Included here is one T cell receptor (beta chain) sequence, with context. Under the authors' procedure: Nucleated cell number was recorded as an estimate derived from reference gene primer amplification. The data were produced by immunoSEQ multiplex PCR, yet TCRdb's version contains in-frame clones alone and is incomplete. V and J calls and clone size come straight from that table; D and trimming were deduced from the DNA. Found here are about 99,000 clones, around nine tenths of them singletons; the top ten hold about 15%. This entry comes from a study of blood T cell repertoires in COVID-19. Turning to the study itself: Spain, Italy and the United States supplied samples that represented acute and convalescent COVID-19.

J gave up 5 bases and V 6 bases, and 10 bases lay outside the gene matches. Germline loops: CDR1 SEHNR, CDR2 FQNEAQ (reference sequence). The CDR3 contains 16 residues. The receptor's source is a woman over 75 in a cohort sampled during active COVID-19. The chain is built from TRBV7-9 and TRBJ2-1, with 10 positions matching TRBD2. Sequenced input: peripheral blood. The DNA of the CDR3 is TGTGCCAGCAGTCCTCTAGCGGGAGCAAGGAACAATGAGCAGTTCTTC. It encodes CASSPLAGARNNEQFF. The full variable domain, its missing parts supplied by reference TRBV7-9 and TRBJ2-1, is DTGVSQNPRHKITKRGQNVTFRCDPISEHNRLYWYRQTLGQGPEFLTYFQNEAQLEKSRLLSDRFSAERPKGSFSTLEIQRTEQGDSAMYLCASSPLAGARNNEQFFGPGTRLTVL.